This entry lists 30 T cell receptor beta chains sequenced from one sample in a study of blood T cells in healthy people across ages. A second PCR, run for roughly 7 to 12 cycles, used a sample-barcoded 5' primer plus a J-beta primer mix. TCRdb re-called the 5' RACE reads through MiXCR, storing one row per CDR3 protein. The sample lists 750,000 to 950,000 distinct CDR3 sequences, roughly 50% occurring once. What was sequenced was blood. These receptors were taken from a man older than 75 in good health.

This clonotype showed up just a few times. The chain recombines TRBV11-1 with TRBJ2-1; D uncertain. There are 16 residues in the CDR3. V was cut by 7 bases and J by 0 bases, with 16 bases left in between. Germline V gene data show CDR1 as SGHAT and CDR2 as FQDESV (reference sequence). CDR3 sequence reads: CASTLGSPPSYNEQFF. CDR3 DNA sequence: TGTGCCAGCACCTTGGGAAGTCCCCCCTCCTACAATGAGCAGTTCTTC.

V usage is TRBV27 and J usage is TRBJ2-3, with D perhaps matching TRBD2 (6 bases). CDR1 is MNHEY, CDR2 SMNVEV, per germline (reference sequence). This CDR3 spans 13 amino acids. Trimming stripped 6 bases from V and 14 bases from J, with 21 bases between. The CDR3 sequence is CASRHTIGGYAYF. DNA of the CDR3: TGTGCCAGCAGGCATACCATCGGGGGATACGCGTATTTT.

This clonotype has only a few counts. CDR3 in DNA: TGTGCCAGCAGCTTCGACAGGGGCCAGCACAGATACGCGTATTTT. Protein: CASSFDRGQHRYAYF. The V gene is TRBV7-9, the J gene TRBJ2-3; 8 bases are a match to TRBD1. Germline-derived CDR1 and CDR2 are SEHNR and FQNEAQ (reference sequence). The CDR3 has 15 amino acids. V lost 3 bases and J lost 14; bases outside the gene matches: 16.

The rearrangement links TRBV5-1 to TRBJ2-3, with a tentative D call TRBD1 (6 bases). CDR3 size: 14 residues. Trimming removed 0 bases at V and 2 bases at J, with 7 bases between. CDR1 is SGHRS, CDR2 YFSETQ, per germline. The CDR3 loop is CASSLGTATDTQYF. In DNA, the CDR3 is TGCGCCAGCAGCTTGGGGACAGCCACAGATACGCAGTATTTT.

This chain joins TRBV19 and TRBJ1-5; D possibly corresponds to TRBD1 (6 bases). Germline loops: CDR1 LNHDA, CDR2 SQIVND (reference sequence). V shed 5 bases and J shed 2 bases, with 19 bases lying between them. The CDR3 covers 17 residues. CDR3 amino acids: CASSPQGRGGRNQPQHF. For the CDR3, the DNA is TGTGCCAGTAGTCCCCAGGGGAGAGGTGGTCGCAATCAGCCCCAGCATTTT.

This clonotype was counted between two and nine times. The rearrangement uses TRBV4-2 and TRBJ2-3; 9 nucleotides align to TRBD2. Germline trimming cut 1 base from V and 14 bases from J; bases unmatched to any gene: 19. CDR3 length: 17 amino acids. Germline-derived CDR1 and CDR2 are LGHNA and YNFKEQ. In DNA form, the CDR3 reads TGTGCCAGCAGCCAAGTCCCTCTAGCGGGGACGCACAGATACGCGTATTTT. It specifies CASSQVPLAGTHRYAYF.

This clonotype was counted a few times. The chain carries TRBV5-4 and TRBJ2-5, with D perhaps TRBD1 or TRBD2 (5 bases each). The CDR3 is made up of 13 amino acids. CDR1 and CDR2 (germline): SGHNT, YYREEE (reference sequence). Trimming pared 4 bases from V and 4 bases from J, leaving 11 bases between. In DNA form, the CDR3 reads TGTGCCAGCAGCCCCCGGGACGGAGAGACCCAGTACTTC. This codes for CASSPRDGETQYF. Based on the CDR3 plus reference TRBV5-4 and TRBJ2-5, the full variable domain is ETGVTQSPTHLIKTRGQQVTLRCSSQSGHNTVSWYQQALGQGPQFIFQYYREEENGRGNFPPRFSGLQFPNYSSELNVNALELDDSALYLCASSPRDGETQYFGPGTRLLVL.

J is TRBJ2-5 and V is TRBV5-1, with 7 bases lining up with TRBD1. CDR1 SGHRS and CDR2 YFSETQ come from the germline V gene. This CDR3 is built from 15 residues. V shed 3 bases, J shed 2 bases, and the junction held 7 bases outside the gene matches. Here the CDR3 reads CASSSPGQRQETQYF. The CDR3 nucleotides are TGCGCCAGCAGCTCACCGGGACAGAGGCAAGAGACCCAGTACTTC. Using reference TRBV5-1 and TRBJ2-5 for the parts outside the CDR3, the full variable domain is KAGVTQTPRYLIKTRGQQVTLSCSPISGHRSVSWYQQTPGQGLQFLFEYFSETQRNKGNFPGRFSGRQFSNSRSEMNVSTLELGDSALYLCASSSPGQRQETQYFGPGTRLLVL.

V usage is TRBV7-2 and J usage is TRBJ2-1; 11 nucleotides line up with TRBD2. V shed 5 bases, J shed 4 bases, and the junction held 7 bases outside the gene matches. The germline CDR1 and CDR2 sequences are SGHTA and FQGNSA. The CDR3 extends over 16 amino acids. CDR3 sequence reads: CASSPRGLAVYNEQFF. The CDR3, as DNA: TGTGCCAGCAGCCCACGGGGACTAGCGGTGTACAATGAGCAGTTCTTC.

The V call is TRBV20-1, the J call TRBJ2-5; TRBD2 aligns across 9 bases. The J call may be faulty, since TRBJ2-7 better matches the DNA end. This CDR3 spans 15 amino acids. From germline, CDR1 is DFQATT and CDR2 SNEGSKA (reference sequence). CDR3 amino acids: CSARPLAGYRGEQYF. The CDR3 DNA reads as TGCAGTGCTAGACCTCTAGCGGGGTATCGGGGCGAGCAGTACTTC.

This chain uses TRBV20-1 with TRBJ2-7; weak D call: TRBD1 (5 bases). V lost 6 bases and J 0 bases, leaving 12 bases between the germline ends. This CDR3 spans 13 amino acids. Germline CDR1 and CDR2: DFQATT and SNEGSKA (reference sequence). The CDR3 DNA reads TGCAGTGCACCTCGGACAAGCTCCTACGAGCAGTACTTC. It translates to CSAPRTSSYEQYF.

CDR3 DNA: TGCAGTGCTAGGTTGAGTCGGGGGGCAGATACGCAGTATTTT. Its translation: CSARLSRGADTQYF. The J gene is TRBJ2-3, the V gene TRBV20-1, with TRBD2 matching 7 bases. V trimming: 3 bases; J trimming: 4 bases; junction bases outside the gene matches: 7. The CDR3 contains 14 residues. Germline V gene lookup returns CDR1 DFQATT and CDR2 SNEGSKA (reference sequence).

This clonotype was observed once. The chain joins TRBV27 to TRBJ2-1; 12 bases are a match to TRBD2. CDR3 length equals 16 residues. V lost 5 bases to trimming and J lost 6 bases; unmatched junction nucleotides: 8. Germline CDR1 and CDR2: MNHEY and SMNVEV (reference sequence). The CDR3, as DNA: TGTGCCAGCAGTCGACAGACTAGCGGGAGCGGCAATGAGCAGTTCTTC. Protein product: CASSRQTSGSGNEQFF.

CDR3 region: CATSDSSTDTQYF. The CDR3 region has the DNA TGTGCCACCAGTGATTCATCCACAGATACGCAGTATTTT. The gene calls are TRBV24-1 and TRBJ2-3; D is uncertain. The germline V gene encodes CDR1 KGHDR and CDR2 SFDVKD. CDR3 length equals 13 residues. V was shortened by 2 bases and J by 2 bases, with 4 bases between the two germline ends.

In DNA, the CDR3 is TGCAGTGCTAGTCGGGTGGACAATGAGCAGTACTTC. Its translation: CSASRVDNEQYF. This chain connects TRBV20-1 to TRBJ2-7, with D perhaps TRBD1 (5 bases). CDR3 size: 12 residues. V shed 3 bases and J shed 7 bases, with 13 bases lying between them. Germline CDR1 DFQATT, CDR2 SNEGSKA (reference sequence).

The table lists this clonotype with a few counts. The V call is TRBV20-1, the J call TRBJ2-1; 7 bases line up with TRBD1. V shed 3 bases and J 8 bases; nucleotides not matched to a gene: 10. CDR1 is DFQATT, CDR2 SNEGSKA, per germline (reference sequence). This CDR3 spans 14 amino acids. CDR3 region: CSASRGSVGYEQFF. DNA for the CDR3: TGCAGTGCTAGCAGGGGGAGTGTCGGCTATGAGCAGTTCTTC.

In this sample, this clonotype turned up a few times. The rearrangement joins TRBV5-1 to TRBJ2-7, with 9 bases aligning to TRBD1. V lost 3 bases and J lost 3; bases outside the gene matches: 7. This CDR3 is built from 15 residues. Germline V CDR1 and CDR2: SGHRS, YFSETQ. CDR3 bases: TGCGCCAGCAGCTGGGGGGACAGGGATCTCTACGAGCAGTACTTC. The encoded protein is CASSWGDRDLYEQYF.

The chain's CDR3 is CAAGILHRDAYF. CDR3 nucleotides: TGTGCCGCTGGGATTCTGCACAGAGACGCGTATTTT. The chain links TRBV6-1 to TRBJ2-3, with no clear D. Trimming took 11 bases from V and 14 from J, leaving 23 bases between them. This CDR3 spans 12 amino acids. Germline values: CDR1 MNHNS, CDR2 SASEGT.

The chain combines TRBV20-1 with TRBJ2-4, with TRBD2 as a possible D gene (7 bases). Germline V CDR1 and CDR2: DFQATT, SNEGSKA (reference sequence). Trimming took 3 bases from V and 12 from J, leaving 15 bases between them. The CDR3 is made up of 12 amino acids. CDR3 loop: CSASTRGRDQYF. CDR3 nucleotides: TGCAGTGCTAGCACTAGGGGGAGGGATCAGTACTTC.

The rearrangement joins TRBV7-6 to TRBJ2-3, with a tentative D call TRBD2 (6 bases). This CDR3 is built from 15 residues. V shed 0 bases and J shed 5 bases, with 12 bases lying between them. The germline V gene has CDR1 SGHVS and CDR2 FNYEAQ. The CDR3 sequence is CASSLAGGLGDTQYF. CDR3 bases: TGTGCCAGCAGCTTAGCCGGGGGATTGGGAGATACGCAGTATTTT. Supplemented by reference TRBV7-6 and TRBJ2-3, the full variable domain reads GAGVSQSPRYKVTKRGQDVALRCDPISGHVSLYWYRQALGQGPEFLTYFNYEAQQDKSGLPNDRFSAERPEGSISTLTIQRTEQRDSAMYRCASSLAGGLGDTQYFGPGTRLTVL.

The CDR3 nucleotides are TGCAGTGCTAGAGATCCTAGCGGGAGTCCTTCCTACAATGAGCAGTTCTTC. The encoded protein is CSARDPSGSPSYNEQFF. V gene TRBV20-1 combines with J gene TRBJ2-1; 10 nucleotides agree with TRBD2. The V gene end was trimmed by 0 bases and the J gene end by 1 base; junction bases not matched to a gene: 6. The germline gives CDR1 DFQATT, CDR2 SNEGSKA (reference sequence). The CDR3 covers 17 residues.

The chain joins TRBV11-1 to TRBJ1-5; D unclear. The CDR3 length is 15 residues. V lost 5 bases, J lost 1 base, and 12 bases lay in between. The V gene's germline CDR1 is SGHAT and CDR2 FQDESV (reference sequence). CDR3 residues: CASSRGIESNQPQHF. The CDR3 coding sequence is TGTGCCAGCAGCCGCGGGATAGAAAGCAATCAGCCCCAGCATTTT. The whole variable domain, filled in from reference TRBV11-1 and TRBJ1-5, reads EAEVAQSPRYKITEKSQAVAFWCDPISGHATLYWYRQILGQGPELLVQFQDESVVDDSQLPKDRFSAERLKGVDSTLKIQPAELGDSAMYLCASSRGIESNQPQHFGDGTRLSIL.

CDR3 DNA: TGTGCCACCAGTGATTGGGGGGCTAGCGGGGGAAATGAGCAGTTCTTC. It specifies CATSDWGASGGNEQFF. The rearrangement links TRBV24-1 to TRBJ2-1, with TRBD2 identical over 10 bases. V lost 2 bases, J lost 7 bases, and 7 bases stayed unmatched. CDR1 KGHDR and CDR2 SFDVKD come from the germline V gene. The CDR3 consists of 16 residues.

The V call is TRBV7-2, the J call TRBJ2-1, with 8 bases aligning to TRBD2. Germline CDR1 reads SGHTA; CDR2 reads FQGNSA. Losses at the gene ends were 1 base for V and 0 bases for J; bases not matched to a gene: 8. This CDR3 comprises 18 residues. The CDR3 spells CASSLVRSGVTSYNEQFF. In DNA form, the CDR3 reads TGTGCCAGCAGCTTAGTGCGTAGCGGGGTAACCTCCTACAATGAGCAGTTCTTC.

This clonotype was counted a few times. The J gene is TRBJ2-7, the V gene TRBV28; 12 bases agree with TRBD1. With V trimmed by 7 bases and J by 4 bases, 14 bases remained unmatched. CDR3 size: 17 residues. Germline-derived CDR1 and CDR2 are MDHEN and SYDVKM. The DNA for the CDR3 is TGTGCCAGCAACCCCCACCGACCGGGACAGGGGGCGTACGAGCAGTACTTC. This gives the protein CASNPHRPGQGAYEQYF.

In its sample, this clonotype was seen a few times. The rearrangement links TRBV7-2 to TRBJ2-2; perhaps TRBD2 as D (5 bases). CDR3 length: 18 residues. Germline-derived CDR1 and CDR2 are SGHTA and FQGNSA. Trimming left V 1 base short and J 4 bases short, with 19 bases between. This chain's CDR3 is CASSLVGAGRPATGELFF. As DNA, the CDR3 is TGTGCCAGCAGCTTAGTAGGTGCGGGCCGGCCGGCCACCGGGGAGCTGTTTTTT.

The rearrangement uses TRBV20-1 and TRBJ1-5, with D possibly matching TRBD1 (5 bases). The CDR3 is 13 amino acids. Germline assignment: CDR1 DFQATT and CDR2 SNEGSKA (reference sequence). V was trimmed by 3 bases and J by 3 bases, leaving 9 bases between them. CDR3 protein: CSARKGPNQPQHF. In nucleotides, the CDR3 is TGCAGTGCTAGGAAGGGGCCCAATCAGCCCCAGCATTTT.

The rearrangement joins TRBV4-1 to TRBJ2-3; D assignment may be TRBD1 or TRBD2 (5 bases each). This CDR3 is 18 amino acids long. Germline V gene sequence: CDR1 MGHRA, CDR2 YSYEKL. V was cut by 0 bases and J by 14 bases, with 30 bases left in between. The CDR3 here is CASSQDEKGLASQRYAYF. As DNA, the CDR3 is TGCGCCAGCAGCCAAGATGAGAAGGGGCTAGCAAGTCAAAGATACGCGTATTTT.

This clonotype has a handful of counts. V and J are TRBV29-1 and TRBJ2-1; 8 bases line up with TRBD1. From germline, CDR1 is SQVTM and CDR2 ANQGSEA. V trimming: 3 bases; J trimming: 10 bases; junction bases outside the gene matches: 8. The CDR3 is 13 amino acids. The CDR3 coding sequence is TGCAGCGTTGATGCCGACAGGGGATGGGAGCAGTTCTTC. It codes for CSVDADRGWEQFF.

In its sample, this clonotype was seen a few times. The chain couples TRBV24-1 to TRBJ2-1, with D tentatively TRBD1 or TRBD2 (5 bases each). V was cut by 4 bases and J by 8 bases, with 17 bases left in between. The V gene's germline CDR1 is KGHDR and CDR2 SFDVKD. This CDR3 has 15 residues. The CDR3 loop reads CATSDRGRPSYEQFF. For the CDR3, the DNA is TGTGCCACCAGTGACCGGGGACGGCCGAGCTATGAGCAGTTCTTC.